These T cell receptor beta chains were read from a single sample in a study of T cell changes during pregnancy in multiple sclerosis. TCRdb's table, derived via immunoSEQ multiplex PCR, lists solely in-frame clones and lacks some. Of tens of thousands of clones listed, around 89% are singletons. The specimen was CD4+ T cells from peripheral blood mononuclear cells, collected in the second trimester of pregnancy. The receptors stem from a female donor with multiple sclerosis, enrolled in a pregnancy study. The CDR3 runs from the conserved cysteine through the conserved F or W. D genes are given only for firm matches. Clone size is shown for a subset of rows, as once, few, many or a class of expanded clone.

d_call: TRBD1; v_call: TRBV4-2; clone_size: .; j_call: TRBJ1-2; cdr3_nt: TGTGCCAGCAGCCAAGACCCGACAGGGACTAACTATGGCTACACCTTC; cdr3_aa: CASSQDPTGTNYGYTF
d_call: TRBD2; v_call: TRBV10-3; clone_size: .; j_call: TRBJ2-3; cdr3_nt: TGTGCCATCAGGCAGGCTCTTAATAAGCGGGATCTCGAAGATACGCAGTATTTT; cdr3_aa: CAIRQALNKRDLEDTQYF
d_call: TRBD1; v_call: TRBV7-9; clone_size: .; j_call: TRBJ1-2; cdr3_nt: TGTGCCAGCAGCTCACTAACAGGGGCTGCCGACTATGGCTACACCTTC; cdr3_aa: CASSSLTGAADYGYTF
d_call: .; v_call: TRBV7-2; clone_size: .; j_call: TRBJ2-5; cdr3_nt: TGTGCCAGCAGCTTAGTGGGGGCGAGGGAGACCCAGTACTTC; cdr3_aa: CASSLVGARETQYF
d_call: .; v_call: TRBV18; clone_size: .; j_call: TRBJ2-2; cdr3_nt: TGTGCCAGCTCACCTCAGGGACTGATGAACACCGGGGAGCTGTTTTTT; cdr3_aa: CASSPQGLMNTGELFF
d_call: .; v_call: TRBV28; clone_size: .; j_call: TRBJ2-3; cdr3_nt: TGTGCCAGCAGTTTAGGCGCAATGGGACACTGGCAACACACAGATACGCAGTATTTT; cdr3_aa: CASSLGAMGHWQHTDTQYF
d_call: TRBD1; v_call: TRBV6-6; clone_size: .; j_call: TRBJ1-2; cdr3_nt: TGTGCCAGCAGAGAGACAGGGAGAGCGGGCTACACCTTC; cdr3_aa: CASRETGRAGYTF
d_call: TRBD2; v_call: TRBV2; clone_size: .; j_call: TRBJ2-7; cdr3_nt: TGTGCCAGCAGTGTGGGACTAGCGGAAAACTACGAGCAGTACTTC; cdr3_aa: CASSVGLAENYEQYF
d_call: TRBD2; v_call: TRBV7-8; clone_size: .; j_call: TRBJ2-1; cdr3_nt: TGTGCCAGCAGATTAGCGGGAGGGCCCGGGAATGAGCAGTTCTTC; cdr3_aa: CASRLAGGPGNEQFF
d_call: .; v_call: TRBV25-1; clone_size: once; j_call: TRBJ2-3; cdr3_nt: TGTGCCAGCACCACCTCCAGGGGGGGCACAGATACGCAGTATTTT; cdr3_aa: CASTTSRGGTDTQYF
d_call: .; v_call: TRBV7-7; clone_size: .; j_call: TRBJ2-3; cdr3_nt: TGTGCTAGCAGCCGAGGGACAGCGGGTACAGATACGCAGTATTTT; cdr3_aa: CASSRGTAGTDTQYF
d_call: TRBD1; v_call: TRBV28; clone_size: .; j_call: TRBJ2-5; cdr3_nt: TGTGCCAGCAGGGGGGCCCGGACAGGGGACCGGGAGACCCAGTACTTC; cdr3_aa: CASRGARTGDRETQYF
d_call: .; v_call: TRBV2; clone_size: .; j_call: TRBJ2-4; cdr3_nt: TGTGCCAGCAGTGAAGATACAGGGTCTTTCATTCAGTACTTC; cdr3_aa: CASSEDTGSFIQYF
d_call: .; v_call: TRBV18; clone_size: .; j_call: TRBJ2-1; cdr3_nt: TGTGCCAGCTCACCACAAGCGGGTTACAATGAGCAGTTCTTC; cdr3_aa: CASSPQAGYNEQFF
d_call: .; v_call: TRBV7-2; clone_size: .; j_call: TRBJ1-1; cdr3_nt: TGTGCCAGCAGCTCCCGTCTCTCCCCTGAAGCTTTCTTT; cdr3_aa: CASSSRLSPEAFF
d_call: .; v_call: TRBV29-1; clone_size: .; j_call: TRBJ1-1; cdr3_nt: TGCAGCGCCAGACAGCTGTTGAACACTGAAGCTTTCTTT; cdr3_aa: CSARQLLNTEAFF
d_call: TRBD1; v_call: TRBV7-2; clone_size: .; j_call: TRBJ1-4; cdr3_nt: TGTGCCAGCAGCTTAGCGCAGGGGGCAAATGAAAAACTGTTTTTT; cdr3_aa: CASSLAQGANEKLFF
d_call: TRBD1; v_call: TRBV4-1; clone_size: .; j_call: TRBJ1-2; cdr3_nt: TGCGCCAGCATGCGAGAGGGGGACAGAACTAACTATGGCTACACCTTC; cdr3_aa: CASMREGDRTNYGYTF
d_call: .; v_call: TRBV29-1; clone_size: .; j_call: TRBJ2-6; cdr3_nt: TGCAGCGTTGCCCATGGGAGCTCTGGGGCCAACGTCCTGACTTTC; cdr3_aa: CSVAHGSSGANVLTF
d_call: TRBD2; v_call: TRBV18; clone_size: .; j_call: TRBJ2-5; cdr3_nt: TGTGCCAGCTCACCAAAGATCTTAAGTTCGGGGGGAGAGACCCAGTACTTC; cdr3_aa: CASSPKILSSGGETQYF
d_call: .; v_call: TRBV7-9; clone_size: .; j_call: TRBJ1-1; cdr3_nt: TGTGCCAGCAGCCGGGTTAGCCCGAGCACTGAAGCTTTCTTT; cdr3_aa: CASSRVSPSTEAFF
d_call: .; v_call: TRBV5-6; clone_size: .; j_call: TRBJ2-7; cdr3_nt: TGTGCCAGCAGCAAGTTTCGGTACGAGCAGTACTTC; cdr3_aa: CASSKFRYEQYF
d_call: TRBD1; v_call: TRBV10-3; clone_size: .; j_call: TRBJ2-7; cdr3_nt: TGTGCCATCAAGGGGGCAGCGGACTACGAGCAGTACTTC; cdr3_aa: CAIKGAADYEQYF
d_call: TRBD2; v_call: TRBV5-1; clone_size: .; j_call: TRBJ2-7; cdr3_nt: TGCGCCAGCAGCTTGAACGCGGGAGGGCACTACGAGCAGTACTTC; cdr3_aa: CASSLNAGGHYEQYF
d_call: .; v_call: TRBV2; clone_size: .; j_call: TRBJ2-2; cdr3_nt: TGTGCCAGCACTAAAACAGGGAATGGAAACACCGGGGAGCTGTTTTTT; cdr3_aa: CASTKTGNGNTGELFF
d_call: TRBD2; v_call: TRBV29-1; clone_size: .; j_call: TRBJ2-7; cdr3_nt: TGCAGCGTTGTTTTCGGGACTAGTTCCGAGCAGTACTTC; cdr3_aa: CSVVFGTSSEQYF
d_call: .; v_call: TRBV5-5; clone_size: .; j_call: TRBJ2-7; cdr3_nt: TGTGCCAGCAGCTTGCGGCAGGGTGGAAACGAGCAGTACTTC; cdr3_aa: CASSLRQGGNEQYF
d_call: TRBD1; v_call: TRBV28; clone_size: few; j_call: TRBJ1-2; cdr3_nt: TGTGCCAGTACCGGTTGGGGACAGACGAACTATGGCTACACCTTC; cdr3_aa: CASTGWGQTNYGYTF
d_call: TRBD1; v_call: TRBV18; clone_size: .; j_call: TRBJ2-5; cdr3_nt: TGTGCCAGCTCAACGGACAGGGTAGAGACCCAGTACTTC; cdr3_aa: CASSTDRVETQYF
d_call: TRBD1; v_call: TRBV15; clone_size: .; j_call: TRBJ2-6; cdr3_nt: TGTGCCACCAGCAGAGACGGGGTGCGGCGACAGGGAGCTGGGGCCAACGTCCTGACTTTC; cdr3_aa: CATSRDGVRRQGAGANVLTF
d_call: .; v_call: TRBV7-2; clone_size: .; j_call: TRBJ2-3; cdr3_nt: TGTGCCAGCAGTCGGGGGAGCGCAGATACGCAGTATTTT; cdr3_aa: CASSRGSADTQYF
d_call: .; v_call: TRBV25-1; clone_size: .; j_call: TRBJ2-5; cdr3_nt: TGTGCCAGCAGTGAATCTACAGGGCGGGAGACCCAGTACTTC; cdr3_aa: CASSESTGRETQYF
d_call: TRBD2; v_call: TRBV7-8; clone_size: .; j_call: TRBJ2-1; cdr3_nt: TGTGCCAGCAGTTTTCTAGCGGGAGTGGGAAATGAGCAGTTCTTC; cdr3_aa: CASSFLAGVGNEQFF
d_call: TRBD1; v_call: TRBV7-2; clone_size: .; j_call: TRBJ2-7; cdr3_nt: TGTGCCAGCAGCTTAGCGGGACAGTCCTACGAGCAGTACTTC; cdr3_aa: CASSLAGQSYEQYF
d_call: .; v_call: TRBV25-1; clone_size: .; j_call: TRBJ2-5; cdr3_nt: TGTGCCAGCAGTGAAGTCCCTCGGGAGACCCAGTACTTC; cdr3_aa: CASSEVPRETQYF
d_call: TRBD2; v_call: TRBV6-6; clone_size: .; j_call: TRBJ2-2; cdr3_nt: TGTGCCAGCAGTTACGGAGCGGGAGTGAACACCGGGGAGCTGTTTTTT; cdr3_aa: CASSYGAGVNTGELFF
d_call: TRBD2; v_call: TRBV11-2; clone_size: .; j_call: TRBJ2-1; cdr3_nt: TGTGCCAGCAGCTCTAGCGGGAGCTCCTACAATGAGCAGTTCTTC; cdr3_aa: CASSSSGSSYNEQFF